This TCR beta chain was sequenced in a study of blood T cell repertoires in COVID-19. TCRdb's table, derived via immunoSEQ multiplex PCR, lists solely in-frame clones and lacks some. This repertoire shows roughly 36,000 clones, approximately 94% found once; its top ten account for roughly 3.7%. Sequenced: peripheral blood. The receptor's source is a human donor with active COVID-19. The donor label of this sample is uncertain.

CDR3 amino acids: CASKEGATDTQYF. Here the CDR3 DNA reads TGCGCCAGCAAGGAAGGGGCCACAGATACGCAGTATTTT. V and J are TRBV5-1 and TRBJ2-3, with D perhaps TRBD1 (5 bases). Trimming took 6 bases from V and 2 from J, leaving 10 bases between them. Germline V CDR1 and CDR2: SGHRS, YFSETQ. The CDR3 runs to 13 residues.